The 9 T cell receptor beta chains reported below all come from one sample, sequenced in a study of cytomegalovirus exposure and HLA in healthy donors. The PCR was carried out with 60 Vbeta primers and 13 Jbeta primers. Sequenced by immunoSEQ multiplex PCR; TCRdb stores in-frame clones only, minus some. The sample contains about 200,000 clones, 82% of which appear only once. The sequencing input was PBMCs. Receptors originate from a woman aged 18 to 35 in good health and CMV-seronegative.

This sequence joins TRBV25-1 and TRBJ2-3, with D possibly TRBD2 on 5 matching bases. The germline gives CDR1 MGHDK, CDR2 SYGVNS. Between the trimmed V and J ends, which lost 5 bases and 2 bases, there was a span of 5 bases. The CDR3 has 12 amino acids. CDR3: CASSRDTDTQYF. The CDR3 DNA sequence: TGTGCCAGCAGTCGGGACACAGATACGCAGTATTTT. The entire variable domain, with the rest obtained from reference TRBV25-1 and TRBJ2-3, is as follows: EADIYQTPRYLVIGTGKKITLECSQTMGHDKMYWYQQDPGMELHLIHYSYGVNSTEKGDLSSESTVSRIRTEHFPLTLESARPSHTSQYLCASSRDTDTQYFGPGTRLTVL.

V is TRBV18 and J is TRBJ1-1, with a possible D match to TRBD1 (6 bases). Germline V lookup: CDR1 KGHSH, CDR2 LQKENI. V lost 3 bases, J lost 4 bases, and 9 bases lay in between. This CDR3 comprises 13 residues. The CDR3 DNA is TGTGCCAGCTCACCTACAGGGATCACTGAAGCTTTCTTT. The encoded protein is CASSPTGITEAFF.

DNA for the CDR3: TGTGCCAGCAGCACAAACAATGAGCAGTTCTTC. Amino acids: CASSTNNEQFF. The chain combines TRBV13 with TRBJ2-1; D is ambiguous. The CDR3 length is 11 residues. CDR1 and CDR2 from the germline V gene are PRHDT and FYEKMQ (reference sequence). Trimming cost V 5 bases and J 5 bases, with 4 bases left between them.

This sequence joins TRBV7-9 and TRBJ2-1; unclear D gene. This CDR3 region has 14 residues. Germline CDR1 reads SEHNR; CDR2 reads FQNEAQ (reference sequence). V was cut by 5 bases and J by 4 bases, with 12 bases left in between. CDR3 sequence: CASSPRLNYNEQFF. CDR3 DNA sequence: TGTGCCAGCAGCCCGCGGCTTAATTACAATGAGCAGTTCTTC.

The chain is built from TRBV5-1 and TRBJ2-7, with TRBD2 matching over 9 bases. In germline, CDR1 is SGHRS, CDR2 YFSETQ. There are 15 residues in the CDR3. V lost 3 bases to trimming and J lost 2 bases; unmatched junction nucleotides: 6. This CDR3 reads CASSWGGLAPYEQYV. DNA of the CDR3: TGCGCCAGCAGCTGGGGGGGACTAGCTCCCTACGAGCAGTACGTC.

As DNA, the CDR3 is TGCGCCAGCAGCTTTGAGACTGTCAATGAGCAGTTCTTC. This encodes CASSFETVNEQFF. This chain links TRBV5-1 with TRBJ2-1; D is ambiguous. The ends were cut back, 2 bases at V and 6 bases at J, with 9 bases in the middle. The CDR3 has 13 amino acids. Germline V gene data show CDR1 as SGHRS and CDR2 as YFSETQ.

The chain employs TRBV7-9 and TRBJ2-3; 14 nucleotides align to TRBD2. This CDR3 is 18 amino acids long. Germline V CDR1 and CDR2: SEHNR, FQNEAQ (reference sequence). The J segment lost 5 bases and the V segment lost 1 base, leaving 8 bases of the junction unmatched. This CDR3 reads CASSLVRLGTSGGDTQYF. CDR3 sequence (DNA): TGTGCCAGCAGCTTAGTTCGGCTCGGGACTAGCGGGGGAGATACGCAGTATTTT.

The chain recombines TRBV4-2 with TRBJ1-4; possible D gene TRBD1, 5 bases. CDR3 size: 15 residues. The V and J ends lost 8 bases and 7 bases respectively, with 20 bases between them. Per germline, CDR1 LGHNA and CDR2 YNFKEQ. The CDR3 DNA follows: TGTGCCAGCTGCTCTGCCCAGGGTACAGCTGAAAAACTGTTTTTT. Its protein product is CASCSAQGTAEKLFF.

The genes are TRBV11-2 and TRBJ2-3, with 7 bases lining up with TRBD2. The ends lost 5 bases at V and 1 base at J; junction bases unmatched: 9. The germline V gene has CDR1 SGHAT and CDR2 FQNNGV. The CDR3 runs to 16 residues. CDR3 sequence: CASSEYRDYRTDTQYF. In DNA form, the CDR3 reads TGTGCCAGCAGCGAGTACCGGGACTACCGCACAGATACGCAGTATTTT.